This T cell receptor (beta chain) emerged from a study of CD8 T cells in Susac syndrome. Germline V gene sequence: CDR1 MNHEY, CDR2 SMNVEV (reference sequence). The CDR3 spans 12 residues. Between the trimmed V and J ends, which lost 2 bases and 8 bases, there was a span of 7 bases. Reverse transcription used about 0.45 to 1 ug RNA and random hexamers. Amplification of TCR beta CDR3 across 54 Vbeta and 13 Jbeta was performed with immunoSEQ multiplex PCR. TCRdb passed the immunoSEQ multiplex PCR reads through MiXCR, listing each CDR3 protein once. The table includes some 70,000 distinct CDR3 sequences, about 94% detected once. CD8+ and CD4+ T cells from blood underwent TCR beta sequencing, which was carried out in a high-throughput format. Control patients had untreated stable or active relapsing-remitting multiple sclerosis by revised McDonald criteria. TEMRA cells were enriched by FACS, while CD8+ and CD4+ T cells were obtained through a negative isolation that was performed magnetically.

V is TRBV27 and J is TRBJ2-1; no clear D gene. Sequenced sample: CD8+ T cells from PBMCs. The clonotype was recovered from a human donor with multiple sclerosis. DNA for the CDR3: TGTGCCAGCAGTTTAAACTTGCATGAGCAGTTCTTC. Translated: CASSLNLHEQFF.